Many counts were recorded for the clone carrying this T cell receptor beta chain. The read falls 3 residues short of the CDR3 end, and the missing part is taken from the germline J gene. This sample was taken from a study of T cell clonality in common variable immunodeficiency. Assay: immunoSEQ multiplex PCR; the TCRdb copy retains only in-frame clones and omits some. Altogether about 35,000 clones were found in the sample, and no singletons occur. V lost 3 bases, J lost 1 base, and 15 bases lay in between. This CDR3 spans 15 amino acids. The germline V gene encodes CDR1 DFQATT and CDR2 SNEGSKA (reference sequence).

The chain links TRBV20-1 to TRBJ1-2; weak D call: TRBD1 (6 bases). The sequence came from a person aged 18 to 75 in good health. Sequencing input: peripheral blood mononuclear cells. CDR3 DNA, as far as it was read: TGCAGTGCTAGGAGGATTGGGGGCTTTAACTATGGC. Translating gives CSARRIGGFNYG. The CDR3, in full, reads CSARRIGGFNYGYTF.